This TCR beta chain was retrieved from a study of cytotoxic CD8 clonotypes in ibrutinib-treated CLL. The study, taken as a whole, reports: Patients had baseline clonality above age-matched healthy donors, and this clonality moved with circulating CD8+ T-cell counts. Collection times varied between progressing and sustained-remission patients.

The method was immunoSEQ multiplex PCR; TCRdb's version includes in-frame clones alone and lacks a portion of them. In the table there are about 45,000 clones, about 69% of which are singletons. Of note for this clone: No antigen is known for it.

V shed 5 bases and J 7 bases; nucleotides not matched to a gene: 9. The CDR3 contains 15 residues. CDR1 and CDR2 (germline): SNHLY, FYNNEI. The input for sequencing was PBMCs, taken after 24 months of ibrutinib treatment. This clonotype originated in a human donor with chronic lymphocytic leukemia. The chain links TRBV2 to TRBJ1-4; 8 bases are shared with TRBD1. In DNA, the CDR3 is TGTGCCAGCAGTCCAGGGGGCCAGGGTGGTGAAAAACTGTTTTTT. Amino acid sequence: CASSPGGQGGEKLFF.